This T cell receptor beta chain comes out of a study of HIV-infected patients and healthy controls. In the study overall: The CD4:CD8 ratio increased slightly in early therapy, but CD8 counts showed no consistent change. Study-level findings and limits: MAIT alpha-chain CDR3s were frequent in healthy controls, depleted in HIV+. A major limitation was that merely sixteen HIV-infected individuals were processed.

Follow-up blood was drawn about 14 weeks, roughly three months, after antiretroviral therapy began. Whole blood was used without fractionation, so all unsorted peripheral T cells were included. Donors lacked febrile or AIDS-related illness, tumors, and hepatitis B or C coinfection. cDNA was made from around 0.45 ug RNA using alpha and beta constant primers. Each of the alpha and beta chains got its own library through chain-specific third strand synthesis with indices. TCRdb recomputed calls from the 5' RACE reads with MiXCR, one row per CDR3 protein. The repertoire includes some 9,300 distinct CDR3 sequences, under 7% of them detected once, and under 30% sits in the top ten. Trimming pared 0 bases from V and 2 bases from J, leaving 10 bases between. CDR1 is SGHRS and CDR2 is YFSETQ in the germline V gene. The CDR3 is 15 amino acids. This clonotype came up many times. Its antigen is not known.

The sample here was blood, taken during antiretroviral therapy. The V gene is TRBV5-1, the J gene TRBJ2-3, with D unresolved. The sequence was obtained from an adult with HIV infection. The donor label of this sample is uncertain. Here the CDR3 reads CASSLEGRDTDTQYF. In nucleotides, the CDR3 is TGCGCCAGCAGCTTGGAGGGCAGAGACACAGATACGCAGTATTTT.